This TCR beta chain is drawn from a study of shared clonotypes between healthy human individuals. The data were produced by immunoSEQ multiplex PCR, yet TCRdb's version contains in-frame clones alone and is incomplete. The sample holds hundreds of thousands of clones; roughly 96% are singletons and the top ten take less than 0.12%. Naive CD8 isolation took CD45RO-negative cells positively selected for CCR7 and excluded terminally differentiated effector memory CD45RA+ cells. The CDR3 has 22 residues. The trim removed 0 bases at V and 1 base at J, leaving 18 bases unmatched. The receptor was derived from a woman between 25 and 40 years old in good health. The sample comprised naive CD8+ T cells sorted from blood. V usage is TRBV23-1 and J usage is TRBJ2-2; 9 nucleotides match TRBD1. Being an ORF, TRBV23-1 has a function that is uncertain. The CDR3 DNA reads TGCGCCAGCAGTCAATCCCAAAGCTCCGGGACAGGGACCTTTAGGAACACCGGGGAGCTGTTTTTT. Translation gives CASSQSQSSGTGTFRNTGELFF.